The 21 T cell receptor beta chains given below trace back to one sample, sequenced in a study of T cell repertoires in cytomegalovirus infection. TCRdb analysed the reads with MiXCR anew, one entry per CDR3 protein. The repertoire holds roughly 280,000 distinct CDR3 sequences, roughly a fifth seen once, with roughly 20% in the top ten. For these receptors, no antigen is known. Sequenced here: cultured PBMCs, sampled from culture after CMV antigen stimulation. The receptors originated from a human donor in good health (CMV status not recorded). Some clones in this sample may be carry-over from other donors' samples.

V is TRBV7-9 and J is TRBJ1-1; D not resolved. V was trimmed by 5 bases and J by 2 bases, leaving 15 bases between them. The CDR3 runs to 15 residues. The germline V gene has CDR1 SEHNR and CDR2 FQNEAQ (reference sequence). The CDR3 spells CASSRPLGANTEAFF. CDR3 coding DNA: TGTGCCAGCAGCCGCCCCCTGGGCGCAAACACTGAAGCTTTCTTT.

The table lists this clonotype with a few counts. The chain carries TRBV11-3 and TRBJ2-1, with D unresolved. Germline values: CDR1 SGHNT, CDR2 YENEEA. The CDR3 is made up of 14 amino acids. V shed 5 bases and J shed 2 bases, with 10 bases lying between them. The DNA of the CDR3 is TGTGCCAGCAGCGGCCCGGCTACCTACAATGAGCAGTTCTTC. This encodes CASSGPATYNEQFF.

This clonotype has ten or more counts. This chain links TRBV7-2 with TRBJ1-3; no clear D. Per the germline V gene, CDR1 is SGHTA and CDR2 is FQGNSA. V dropped 6 bases and J dropped 0 bases, with 9 bases sitting between them. CDR3 length equals 14 residues. CDR3 DNA sequence: TGTGCCAGCAGTTTGGACGGCTCTGGAAACACCATATATTTT. The encoded protein is CASSLDGSGNTIYF.

This clonotype was seen many times. The V call is TRBV12-3 or TRBV12-4, the J call TRBJ2-3, with no clear D. This CDR3 has 13 residues. Trimming cost V 8 bases and J 1 base, with 10 bases left between them. CDR3 amino acids: CASGPAGTDTQYF. Here the CDR3 DNA reads TGTGCCAGCGGGCCAGCTGGCACAGATACGCAGTATTTT.

The J gene is TRBJ2-7, the V gene TRBV29-1, with D maybe TRBD1 (5 bases). V shed 8 bases and J shed 3 bases, with 8 bases lying between them. This CDR3 comprises 10 residues. Germline values: CDR1 SQVTM, CDR2 ANQGSEA. CDR3 region: CSTGSYEQYF. The CDR3 DNA sequence: TGCAGCACAGGAAGCTACGAGCAGTACTTC.

Remarks on this clonotype: With a much larger clone just one base away, this may be a read error. V usage is TRBV7-9 and J usage is TRBJ1-1; maybe TRBD1 (5 bases). Trimming pared 3 bases from V and 4 bases from J, leaving 6 bases between. The CDR3 sequence is 12 residues long. The germline CDR1 and CDR2 sequences are SEHNR and FQNEAQ (reference sequence). The CDR3 nucleotides read TGTGCCAGCAGCTTCGGGACCACTGAAGCTTTCTTT. Translation gives CASSFGTTEAFF.

This clonotype was counted only a few times. The rearrangement uses TRBV28 and TRBJ2-1; TRBD2 matches at 9 bases. Germline values: CDR1 MDHEN, CDR2 SYDVKM. J lost 15 bases, V lost 0 bases, and 3 bases had no gene match. This CDR3 region has 12 residues. The CDR3 nucleotides read TGTGCCAGCAGTTTATGGACTAGCGGTCGGTTCTTC. Amino acid sequence: CASSLWTSGRFF.

This clonotype was picked up many times. In DNA form, the CDR3 reads TGTGCCAGCAGCTTAGCGGGGTTGTATAGCAATCAGCCCCAGCATTTT. Its translation: CASSLAGLYSNQPQHF. The V call is TRBV7-8, the J call TRBJ1-5; D call uncertain. The V gene's germline CDR1 is SGHVS and CDR2 FQNEAQ. V lost 0 bases and J lost 0, with 9 bases in between. The CDR3 has 16 residues.

This clonotype was recorded a few times. The rearrangement uses TRBV7-2 and TRBJ1-6; possible D gene TRBD1, 5 bases. The CDR3 loop spans 13 amino acids. Germline V lookup: CDR1 SGHTA, CDR2 FQGNSA. V lost 5 bases and J lost 11, with 13 bases in between. This CDR3 reads CASSDTGFPPLHF. The CDR3 DNA reads TGTGCCAGCAGCGATACAGGTTTTCCACCCCTCCACTTT. Filled out from reference TRBV7-2 and TRBJ1-6, the complete variable domain reads GAGVSQSPSNKVTEKGKDVELRCDPISGHTALYWYRQSLGQGLEFLIYFQGNSAPDKSGLPSDRFSAERTGGSVSTLTIQRTQQEDSAVYLCASSDTGFPPLHFGNGTRLTVT.

The chain couples TRBV4-2 to TRBJ1-1; D unresolved. Trimming took 0 bases from V and 2 from J, leaving 10 bases between them. This CDR3 region has 15 residues. CDR1 and CDR2 (germline): LGHNA, YNFKEQ. CDR3 loop: CASSQEVWGNTEAFF. In nucleotides, the CDR3 is TGTGCCAGCAGCCAAGAGGTATGGGGAAACACTGAAGCTTTCTTT.

Details on this clonotype: An end of the junction does not agree with germline; a read error may underlie this. The gene calls are TRBV27 and TRBJ1-5, with D perhaps TRBD1 (6 bases). The CDR3 sequence is 13 residues long. The germline V gene encodes CDR1 MNHEY and CDR2 SMNVEV (reference sequence). CDR3 coding DNA: TGTACCAGCAGTTTAAACAGGGTTCAGCCCCAGCATTTT. Translated: CTSSLNRVQPQHF.

This clonotype came up many times. This chain connects TRBV20-1 to TRBJ2-7; D unclear. Trimming pared 3 bases from V and 9 bases from J, leaving 12 bases between. CDR1 and CDR2 from the germline V gene are DFQATT and SNEGSKA (reference sequence). The CDR3 extends over 11 amino acids. CDR3 in DNA: TGCAGTGCTAGTGAAATAGATAGGCAGTACTTC. This translates into CSASEIDRQYF.

This clonotype has more than one count but fewer than ten. The chain couples TRBV12-3 or TRBV12-4 to TRBJ2-2; 9 positions agree with TRBD2. J lost 3 bases, V lost 1 base, and 12 bases had no gene match. CDR3 length: 19 residues. The CDR3 loop is CASSLGAAKSGRYTGELFF. The CDR3 nucleotides read TGTGCCAGCAGTTTAGGCGCCGCAAAGAGCGGGAGGTACACCGGGGAGCTGTTTTTT.

A remark on this clonotype: The junction does not match germline at one end; this may be a read error. This chain uses TRBV10-3 with TRBJ1-5; TRBD1 agrees at 8 bases. CDR3 length equals 13 residues. Germline V lookup: CDR1 ENHRY, CDR2 SYGVKD. The CDR3 protein is CAISPGGGQPQNF. The CDR3 nucleotides are TGTGCCATCAGCCCAGGGGGCGGTCAGCCCCAGAATTTT.

The J gene is TRBJ2-1, the V gene TRBV19, with D possibly TRBD1 on 6 matching bases. This CDR3 spans 13 amino acids. Trimming stripped 10 bases from V and 1 base from J, with 11 bases between. From germline, CDR1 is LNHDA and CDR2 SQIVND (reference sequence). The CDR3 sequence is CATQQGSYNEQFF. The CDR3 region has the DNA TGTGCCACCCAACAGGGATCCTACAATGAGCAGTTCTTC.

With regard to this clonotype: This may be a read error: a much more frequent sequence differs by one nucleotide. This chain links TRBV9 with TRBJ2-1; D uncertain. V shed 2 bases and J shed 5 bases, with 2 bases lying between them. Germline V lookup: CDR1 SGDLS, CDR2 YYNGEE. This CDR3 comprises 11 residues. In DNA form, the CDR3 reads TGTGCCAGCAGCGTCGACAATGAGCAGTTCTTC. Translation: CASSVDNEQFF.

V and J are TRBV6-6 and TRBJ2-7; TRBD2 agrees at 7 bases. This CDR3 is 16 amino acids long. Germline V lookup: CDR1 MNHNY, CDR2 SVGAGI (reference sequence). Unmatched junction bases numbered 13, after V lost 6 bases and J lost 2 bases. For the CDR3, the DNA is TGTGCCAGCAGAGACTTCGGGGGGAGGAACCCCTACGAGCAGTACTTC. Protein sequence: CASRDFGGRNPYEQYF.

The V call is TRBV6-2 or TRBV6-3, the J call TRBJ2-7, with D possibly TRBD1 on 5 matching bases. CDR3 size: 14 residues. Germline V gene data show CDR1 as MNHEY and CDR2 as SVGEGT. Deletions cut 5 bases from V and 3 bases from J, with 14 bases between. The CDR3 DNA reads TGTGCCAGCAGTGACCCCGACAGAAGCTACGAGCAGTACGTC. Protein product: CASSDPDRSYEQYV.

This chain uses TRBV19 with TRBJ1-1; D gene uncertain. Germline loops: CDR1 LNHDA, CDR2 SQIVND (reference sequence). The V end was cut by 7 bases, the J end by 0 bases, with 9 bases between. This CDR3 has 13 residues. CDR3 region: CASKEGLNTEAFF. CDR3 coding DNA: TGTGCCAGTAAAGAAGGGTTGAACACTGAAGCTTTCTTT.

This clonotype was seen more than once but under ten times. This chain links TRBV4-1 with TRBJ2-4, with 9 bases lining up with TRBD2. J gave up 0 bases and V 4 bases, and 1 base lay outside the gene matches. Germline lookup yields CDR1 MGHRA and CDR2 YSYEKL. This CDR3 has 15 residues. The DNA for the CDR3 is TGCGCCAGCAGCCCTAGCGGGGTAGCCAAAAACATTCAGTACTTC. As protein: CASSPSGVAKNIQYF.

V is TRBV12-3 or TRBV12-4 and J is TRBJ2-5; D gene unclear. Trimming shortened V by 3 bases and J by 6 bases, and 14 bases separated the two germline ends. The CDR3 spans 14 residues. The CDR3 region is CASSFVGSSKTQYF. DNA of the CDR3: TGTGCCAGCAGTTTCGTAGGCTCATCTAAGACCCAGTACTTC.